Following are 13 T cell receptor beta chains from one sample sequenced in a study of cytotoxic CD8 clonotypes in ibrutinib-treated CLL. Generated by immunoSEQ multiplex PCR, the TCRdb table keeps only in-frame clones and is missing some. The data contain tens of thousands of clones, less than 90% of them singletons. Sequences were derived from PBMCs, sampled after 24 months of ibrutinib treatment. The receptors come from a human donor with chronic lymphocytic leukemia.

This clone was seen once. The rearrangement uses TRBV7-2 and TRBJ2-7; 7 positions match TRBD2. Losses at the gene ends were 5 bases for V and 1 base for J; bases not matched to a gene: 8. Germline V gives CDR1 SGHTA, CDR2 FQGNSA. The CDR3 is 15 residues long. CDR3 bases: TGTGCCAGCAGCGGTCCGGGACTACTTTCCTACGAGCAGTACTTC. Translated, it gives CASSGPGLLSYEQYF. The full variable domain, its missing parts supplied by reference TRBV7-2 and TRBJ2-7, is GAGVSQSPSNKVTEKGKDVELRCDPISGHTALYWYRQSLGQGLEFLIYFQGNSAPDKSGLPSDRFSAERTGGSVSTLTIQRTQQEDSAVYLCASSGPGLLSYEQYFGPGTRLTVT.

The CDR3 bases are TGTGCCAGCTCACCCTCCATAGGCGATACGCAGTATTTT. Translating it yields CASSPSIGDTQYF. V gene TRBV18 combines with J gene TRBJ2-3; D remains unclear. Germline V gene sequence: CDR1 KGHSH, CDR2 LQKENI. There are 13 residues in the CDR3. Between the trimmed V and J ends, which lost 3 bases and 6 bases, there was a span of 10 bases.

This clone occurred once. The chain links TRBV11-2 to TRBJ2-5, with D tentatively TRBD1 or TRBD2 (6 bases each). The CDR3 covers 15 residues. Germline V gene lookup returns CDR1 SGHAT and CDR2 FQNNGV. V lost 1 base to trimming and J lost 1 base, with 10 bases between them. The CDR3 DNA is TGTGCCAGCAGCTTAGCACCGGGGGCCCAAGAGACCCAGTACTTC. Encoded protein: CASSLAPGAQETQYF.

The chain uses TRBV18 and TRBJ2-7; 8 bases line up with TRBD1. In germline, CDR1 is KGHSH, CDR2 LQKENI. This CDR3 contains 15 residues. V trimming: 6 bases; J trimming: 3 bases; junction bases outside the gene matches: 10. CDR3 amino acids: CASSLGQGNYYEQYF. The CDR3 DNA follows: TGTGCCAGCTCCCTAGGACAGGGTAACTACTACGAGCAGTACTTC. The variable domain in full, completed from reference TRBV18 and TRBJ2-7, reads NAGVMQNPRHLVRRRGQEARLRCSPMKGHSHVYWYRQLPEEGLKFMVYLQKENIIDESGMPKERFSAEFPKEGPSILRIQQVVRGDSAAYFCASSLGQGNYYEQYFGPGTRLTVT.

This clone occurred once. The V and J genes are TRBV15 and TRBJ1-4, with D perhaps TRBD1 (5 bases). Germline V gives CDR1 LNHNV, CDR2 YYDKDF (reference sequence). The V end lost 5 bases, the J end lost 8 bases, and 21 bases lay between the germline ends. The CDR3 covers 16 residues. The CDR3 nucleotides read TGTGCCACCAGCCCATATAGGAGGGGCAAGACGGAAAAACTGTTTTTT. Protein product: CATSPYRRGKTEKLFF.

CDR3 sequence: CASSLPNRESNQPQHF. In nucleotides, the CDR3 is TGTGCCAGCAGTTTACCAAACAGGGAAAGCAATCAGCCCCAGCATTTT. This chain joins TRBV27 and TRBJ1-5, with a tentative D call TRBD1 (6 bases). The CDR3 is 16 residues long. The germline V gene has CDR1 MNHEY and CDR2 SMNVEV (reference sequence). V lost 2 bases and J lost 1, with 12 bases in between.

The chain links TRBV11-2 to TRBJ2-4; TRBD1 aligns across 7 bases. The CDR3 covers 19 residues. Germline lookup yields CDR1 SGHAT and CDR2 FQNNGV. V was clipped by 0 bases and J by 1 base; unmatched bases: 12. Here the CDR3 DNA reads TGTGCCAGCAGCTTAGACACCCGACAGGGTTCTCGGGCCAAAAACATTCAGTACTTC. It codes for CASSLDTRQGSRAKNIQYF.

This clone has just a few counts. The chain couples TRBV28 to TRBJ2-7; D unclear. The CDR3 loop spans 12 amino acids. V shed 6 bases and J shed 2 bases, with 8 bases lying between them. Germline V CDR1 and CDR2: MDHEN, SYDVKM. CDR3 nucleotide sequence: TGTGCCAGCAGCCGCCCGACCTACGAGCAGTACTTC. Protein sequence: CASSRPTYEQYF.

This chain joins TRBV28 and TRBJ2-1; D ambiguous. V was pared by 7 bases and J by 4 bases, with 8 bases between. In germline, CDR1 is MDHEN, CDR2 SYDVKM. The CDR3 has 12 residues. CDR3 sequence (DNA): TGTGCCAGCAACCTGAATTACAATGAGCAGTTCTTC. Translated: CASNLNYNEQFF.

V is TRBV6-6 and J is TRBJ2-3; 10 nucleotides line up with TRBD1. CDR1 MNHNY and CDR2 SVGAGI come from the germline V gene (reference sequence). The V segment lost 7 bases and the J segment 7 bases; nucleotides outside the gene matches: 11. This CDR3 is built from 15 residues. The CDR3 here is CASNPPGQGPNTQYF. The DNA of the CDR3 is TGTGCCAGCAACCCTCCGGGACAGGGGCCTAATACGCAGTATTTT.

The chain carries TRBV7-3 and TRBJ2-1; TRBD2 agrees at 13 bases. V shed 5 bases and J 8 bases; nucleotides not matched to a gene: 3. This CDR3 has 14 amino acids. CDR1 and CDR2 from the germline V gene are SGHTA and FQGTGA. The CDR3 DNA sequence: TGTGCCAGCAGCCCGGGACTAGCGGGATATGAGCAGTTCTTC. Translation: CASSPGLAGYEQFF.

V is TRBV30 and J is TRBJ1-2; D may be TRBD1 (6 bases). Germline V lookup: CDR1 GTSNPN, CDR2 SVGIG (reference sequence). The CDR3 has 15 residues. V was trimmed by 2 bases and J by 0 bases, leaving 13 bases between them. The CDR3 loop is CAWSLPEGANYGYTF. For the CDR3, the DNA is TGTGCCTGGAGTCTACCGGAGGGGGCTAACTATGGCTACACCTTC.

This chain joins TRBV4-3 and TRBJ2-1, with a tentative D call TRBD1 (5 bases). Trimming pared 1 base from V and 0 bases from J, leaving 10 bases between. CDR1 LGHNA and CDR2 YSLEER come from the germline V gene. The CDR3 is 16 residues long. The CDR3 region is CASSQGGSSSYNEQFF. The CDR3 region has the DNA TGCGCCAGCAGCCAAGGGGGCTCTAGCTCCTACAATGAGCAGTTCTTC.